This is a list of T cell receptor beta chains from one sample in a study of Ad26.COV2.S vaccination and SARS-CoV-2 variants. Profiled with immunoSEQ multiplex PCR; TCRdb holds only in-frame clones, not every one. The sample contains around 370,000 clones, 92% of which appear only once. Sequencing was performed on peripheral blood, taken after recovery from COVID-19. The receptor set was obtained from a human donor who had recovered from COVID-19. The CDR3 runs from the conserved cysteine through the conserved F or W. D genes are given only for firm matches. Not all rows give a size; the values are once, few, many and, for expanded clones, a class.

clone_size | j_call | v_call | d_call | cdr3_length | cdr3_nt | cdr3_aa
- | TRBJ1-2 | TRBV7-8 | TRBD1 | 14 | TGTGCCAGCAGCCCCGCACAGGGGGGCTATGGCTACACCTTC | CASSPAQGGYGYTF
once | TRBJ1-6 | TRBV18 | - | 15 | TGTGCCAGCTCACCGGAGCTCTCCTATAATTCACCCCTCCACTTT | CASSPELSYNSPLHF
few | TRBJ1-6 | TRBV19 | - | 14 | TGTGCCAGTAGTCTTCGGAGGGGGGATTCACCCCTCCACTTT | CASSLRRGDSPLHF
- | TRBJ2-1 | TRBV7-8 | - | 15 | TGTGCCAGCAGCTTGAATTTGGCATCCTACAATGAGCAGTTCTTC | CASSLNLASYNEQFF
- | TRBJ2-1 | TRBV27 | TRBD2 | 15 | TGTGCCAGCAGTTTAGGGTTAGCGGGGTACAATGAGCAGTTCTTC | CASSLGLAGYNEQFF
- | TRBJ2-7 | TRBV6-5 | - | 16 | TGTGCCAGCAGTTACTCGTCGCAGCTTAGCTCCTACGAGCAGTACTTC | CASSYSSQLSSYEQYF
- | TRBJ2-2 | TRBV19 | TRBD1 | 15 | TGTGCCAGTAGTCCCTTGGACAGGGATACCGGGGAGCTGTTTTTT | CASSPLDRDTGELFF
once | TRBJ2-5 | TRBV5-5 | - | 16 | TGTGCCAGCAGCTTGGAGTCGGGACACATCCAAGAGACCCAGTACTTC | CASSLESGHIQETQYF
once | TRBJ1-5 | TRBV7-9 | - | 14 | TGTGCCAGCAGCTTAGGGGGAGGCAATCAGCCCCAGCATTTT | CASSLGGGNQPQHF
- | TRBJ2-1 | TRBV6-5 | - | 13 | TGTGCCAGCAGTTACACCAGGGACAATGAGCAGTTCTTC | CASSYTRDNEQFF
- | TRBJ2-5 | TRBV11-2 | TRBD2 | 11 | TGTGCCAGCAGCTCCGGGGGGGTCCAGTACTTC | CASSSGGVQYF
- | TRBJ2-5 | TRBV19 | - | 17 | TGTGCCAGTAGTCGGTCAACACAGGGAATATCCGTGGAGACCCAGTACTTC | CASSRSTQGISVETQYF
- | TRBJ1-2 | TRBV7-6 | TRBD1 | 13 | TGTGCCAGCATCCTCGCCAGGGGGCACGGCTACACCTTC | CASILARGHGYTF
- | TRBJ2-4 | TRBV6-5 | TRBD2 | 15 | TGTGCCAGCACCCCAGACGGGGGGATTAAAAACATTCAGTACTTC | CASTPDGGIKNIQYF
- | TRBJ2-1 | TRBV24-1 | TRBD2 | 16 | TGTGCCACCAGTGATCGGACTAGCGGGCTATACAATGAGCAGTTCTTC | CATSDRTSGLYNEQFF
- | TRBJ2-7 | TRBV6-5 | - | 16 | TGTGCCAGCAGTTACTCGGCCCGCGAGCCAGGGCACGAGCAGTACTTC | CASSYSAREPGHEQYF
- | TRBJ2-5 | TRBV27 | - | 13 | TGTGCCAGCAGTACCCGACGCCAAGAGACCCAGTACTTC | CASSTRRQETQYF
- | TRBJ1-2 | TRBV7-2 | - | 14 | TGTGCCAGCAGCTCAAGGTCGGCAGGCTATGGCTACACCTTC | CASSSRSAGYGYTF
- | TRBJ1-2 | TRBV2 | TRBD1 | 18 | TGTGCCAGCGGTGGGGAAGCCGGACAGGGCGCTCCTTACTATGGCTACACCTTC | CASGGEAGQGAPYYGYTF
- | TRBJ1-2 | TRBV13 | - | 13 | TGTGCCAGCAGCAGTCGGGGCCCGGGCGGCTACACCTTC | CASSSRGPGGYTF
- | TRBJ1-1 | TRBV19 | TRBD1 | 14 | TGTGCCAGTAGTCAGGGGGCAGAGAACACTGAAGCTTTCTTT | CASSQGAENTEAFF
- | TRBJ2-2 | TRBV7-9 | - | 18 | TGTGCCAGCAGCTTACTCGGTCGCGACGGAGGAGGCACCGGGGAGCTGTTTTTT | CASSLLGRDGGGTGELFF
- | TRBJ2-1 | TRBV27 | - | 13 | TGTGCCAGCAGGAACTACGACCACAATGAGCAGTTCTTC | CASRNYDHNEQFF
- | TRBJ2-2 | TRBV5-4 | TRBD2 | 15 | TGTGCCAGCGCTAGCGGGGGGGCCGGGGCCGGGGAGCTGTTTTTT | CASASGGAGAGELFF
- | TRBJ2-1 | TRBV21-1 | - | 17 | TGTGCCAGCACACCCCTTACCGGGACAGGGAAATACAATGAGCAGTTCTTC | CASTPLTGTGKYNEQFF
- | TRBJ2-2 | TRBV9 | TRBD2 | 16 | TGTGCCAGCAGCCCACCGACTAGCGGGTCGATCGGGGAGCTGTTTTTT | CASSPPTSGSIGELFF
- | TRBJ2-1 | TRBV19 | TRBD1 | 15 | TGTGCCAGTAGTCCCGGGACAGCTTCCTACAATGAGCAGTTCTTC | CASSPGTASYNEQFF
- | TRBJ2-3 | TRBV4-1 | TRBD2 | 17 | TGCGCCAGCAGCCAAGATTCTAGCGGGGGGTTCGTAGATACGCAGTATTTT | CASSQDSSGGFVDTQYF
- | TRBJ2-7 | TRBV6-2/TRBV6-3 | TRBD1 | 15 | TGTGCCAGCAGCCCCCGCCCAGGGGGCTCCTACGAGCAGTACTTC | CASSPRPGGSYEQYF